This TCR beta chain was identified in a study of OX40 agonist ivuxolimab in advanced cancers. Study at large: Administration of intravenous ivuxolimab to patients occurred every 2 weeks at 0.01 to 10 mg/kg.

V gave up 6 bases and J gave up 5 bases, with 13 bases separating them. Germline CDR1 reads WSHSY; CDR2 reads SAAADI. The CDR3 covers 13 residues. TCRdb's copy holds only in-frame clones and misses some; the assay was immunoSEQ multiplex PCR. The sample lists some 99,000 clones, around 83% seen once, with over 1.3% in the top ten. Regarding the study as a whole: On average, a greater number of expanded clones characterised CD8+ T cells relative to CD4+.

This clone was detected only once. No antigen is known for it. This receptor was identified in an adult with an advanced solid tumor such as melanoma, head and neck, liver or kidney cancer. The chain joins TRBV10-2 to TRBJ1-2, with D perhaps TRBD1 (5 bases). Material: CD4+ or CD8+ T cells sorted from blood, obtained in a trial of the OX40 agonist ivuxolimab. The chain's CDR3 is CASSAGQQYGYTF. The CDR3 region has the DNA TGCGCCAGCAGCGCAGGGCAGCAATATGGCTACACCTTC.